This T cell receptor beta chain appears in the sequencing data of a study of cytomegalovirus exposure and HLA in healthy donors. The wider study: In a later analysis, it was reported that the 120 validation repertoires had been produced on the same platform as the 550 to 700 repertoires belonging to the first cohort.

The CDR3 runs 12 residues. Deletions cut 4 bases from V and 2 bases from J, with 8 bases between. Germline lookup yields CDR1 GTSNPN and CDR2 SVGIG (reference sequence). Profiling relied on immunoSEQ multiplex PCR, and the TCRdb table lists in-frame clones only, not all of them. The table records about 110,000 clones, roughly 90% of them present only once. The chain links TRBV30 to TRBJ1-1; the D gene is possibly TRBD1 (5 bases). The sample consisted of PBMCs. This clonotype originated in a woman aged 25 to 39 in good health and CMV-seropositive. The CDR3 protein is CAWKGINTEAFF. The CDR3 bases are TGTGCCTGGAAGGGGATCAACACTGAAGCTTTCTTT.